This T cell receptor (beta chain) stems from a study of blood T cell repertoires in COVID-19. The overall study: Some COVID-19 samples were acute and others convalescent; all came from the United States, Italy and Spain.

How the authors handled the data: Researchers report that nucleated cell counts were estimated from reference gene primer amplification. Generated by immunoSEQ multiplex PCR, the TCRdb table keeps only in-frame clones and is missing some. The D gene and trimming were derived from the DNA, and the V and J assignments and clone size from that table. The sample carries 130,000 to 150,000 clones, around four fifths recorded once. Germline CDR1 is SGHTA and CDR2 is FQGNSA. V shed 3 bases and J shed 5 bases, with 13 bases lying between them. The CDR3 sequence is 14 residues long. Sequences were obtained from peripheral blood. V is TRBV7-2 and J is TRBJ1-2; the D gene is possibly TRBD1 (6 bases). The receptor was derived from a woman between 40 and 55 years old with active or convalescent COVID-19. CDR3 coding DNA: TGTGCCAGCAGCTTTGACAGGACCGCATATGGCTACACCTTC. Translating it yields CASSFDRTAYGYTF.